This T cell receptor beta chain was observed in a study of shared clonotypes between healthy human individuals. Germline V gives CDR1 GTSNPN, CDR2 SVGIG (reference sequence). This CDR3 has 12 amino acids. Trimming shortened V by 0 bases and J by 8 bases, and 7 bases separated the two germline ends. Using immunoSEQ multiplex PCR, the repertoire was profiled, and TCRdb retains in-frame clones only, with some absent. Of 1.4 million or so clones in the sample, 98% were seen once. Details on this clone: Other DNA variants within this sample encode the same CDR3.

The TCR was taken from a man between 25 and 39 years old in good health. Sequenced input: naive CD4+ T cells sorted from blood. Specified subset: CD45RA+ positively selected. The chain recombines TRBV30 with TRBJ1-4; D perhaps matches TRBD1 (5 bases). The CDR3 here is CAWSVQGEKLFF. The CDR3, as DNA: TGTGCCTGGAGTGTCCAGGGAGAAAAACTGTTTTTT.